The rows below give T cell receptor beta chains drawn from one sample of a study of cytomegalovirus exposure and HLA in healthy donors. Some clones are missing from TCRdb's copy, which holds only in-frame ones; the method was immunoSEQ multiplex PCR. The sample consists of 90,000 to 120,000 clones, 74% of them appearing once. Sequences were obtained from PBMCs. The origin of the receptors is a man aged 45-60 years in good health and CMV-seropositive. Both conserved end residues are part of each CDR3. Fields, in order: D gene, V gene, J gene, clone size, CDR3 protein, CDR3 DNA. D genes are given only for firm matches. Size is omitted from some rows. Given values are once, few, many or a class for expanded clones.

NA,TRBV7-9,TRBJ1-5,NA,CASSLGSGGDQPQHF,TGTGCCAGCAGCTTAGGTTCGGGGGGCGACCAGCCCCAGCATTTT
NA,TRBV12-5,TRBJ2-1,NA,CASVRSFYNEQFF,TGTGCTAGTGTCCGTTCTTTCTACAATGAGCAGTTCTTC
TRBD1,TRBV5-1,TRBJ1-3,few,CASSLEGAVGTIYF,TGCGCCAGCAGCTTGGAGGGGGCCGTTGGAACCATATATTTT
TRBD1,TRBV27,TRBJ2-7,NA,CASSFGPGQGIYEQYF,TGTGCCAGCAGTTTCGGCCCGGGACAGGGTATCTACGAGCAGTACTTC
TRBD2,TRBV7-7,TRBJ2-2,few,CASSFSGGPNTGELFF,TGTGCCAGCAGCTTTAGCGGGGGGCCGAACACCGGGGAGCTGTTTTTT
NA,TRBV2,TRBJ1-2,NA,CASRVGRTFNYGYTF,TGTGCCAGCCGAGTAGGGAGGACGTTCAACTATGGCTACACCTTC
TRBD2,TRBV28,TRBJ2-7,NA,CASSFPAGESYEQYF,TGTGCCAGCAGTTTCCCAGCGGGAGAATCCTACGAGCAGTACTTC
NA,TRBV9,TRBJ1-2,few,CASSPETLGYTF,TGTGCCAGCAGCCCCGAGACTCTGGGCTACACCTTC
NA,TRBV27,TRBJ2-1,NA,CASSSDARVEQFF,TGTGCCAGCAGTTCAGACGCTAGAGTTGAGCAGTTCTTC
TRBD1,TRBV7-8,TRBJ1-3,NA,CASSPKTGGNGNTIYF,TGTGCCAGCAGCCCAAAGACAGGGGGAAATGGAAACACCATATATTTT
TRBD1,TRBV5-6,TRBJ1-2,NA,CASSSSGGRLLGYTF,TGTGCCAGCAGCTCGTCAGGGGGCCGGCTTTTGGGCTACACCTTC
NA,TRBV12-5,TRBJ1-3,NA,CASGLQAGGEDSRFSGNTIYF,TGTGCTAGTGGCCTCCAGGCGGGGGGCGAAGATTCTAGGTTCTCTGGAAACACCATATATTTT
NA,TRBV7-2,TRBJ2-3,NA,CASSLLDTQYF,TGTGCCAGCAGCTTACTGGATACGCAGTATTTT
NA,TRBV5-1,TRBJ2-3,NA,CASSSQGAPDTQYF,TGCGCCAGCAGCTCCCAGGGCGCCCCAGATACGCAGTATTTT
NA,TRBV6-5,TRBJ2-5,NA,CASTGTSETQYF,TGTGCCAGCACCGGGACATCAGAGACCCAGTACTTC